This T cell receptor (beta chain) derives from a study of cytomegalovirus exposure and HLA in healthy donors. J gave up 1 base and V 5 bases, and 6 bases lay outside the gene matches. The CDR3 covers 15 residues. Germline V gene lookup returns CDR1 SGHTA and CDR2 FQGNSA. The primer mix had 60 Vbeta and 13 Jbeta primers. The data were produced by immunoSEQ multiplex PCR, yet TCRdb's version contains in-frame clones alone and is incomplete. The table records 90,000 to 150,000 clones, roughly 65% of them present only once. Overall study results and limits: Because they were indistinguishable, some V segments, including TRBV6-2 and TRBV6-3, were excluded. Despite most TCR sequences being rare, some public TCRs occurred in many donors. Donors were assumed by presence/absence analyses to have roughly uniform sequencing depth. As confirmed in vitro, a few CMV-associated chains were specific for CMV antigens.

As regards this clone: Antigen: not known.

This TCR derives from a middle-aged man in good health and CMV-seropositive. Material: PBMCs. The chain employs TRBV7-2 and TRBJ2-7, with 9 bases matching TRBD1. The CDR3 loop is CASSTQGTGSYEQYF. CDR3 DNA sequence: TGTGCCAGCAGCACCCAAGGGACAGGGTCCTACGAGCAGTACTTC. The full variable domain, with the rest looked up from reference TRBV7-2 and TRBJ2-7, is GAGVSQSPSNKVTEKGKDVELRCDPISGHTALYWYRQSLGQGLEFLIYFQGNSAPDKSGLPSDRFSAERTGGSVSTLTIQRTQQEDSAVYLCASSTQGTGSYEQYFGPGTRLTVT.